This paragraph covers one T cell receptor (beta chain) sequence. The table lists this clonotype with many counts. The antigen this receptor binds is unknown. The sample holds no much larger clone one base away, and base qualities are not on file. Every donor in the study was a healthy Caucasian. These data belong to a study of identical twins (dated by TCRdb to 2016 to 2017). Regarding the research as a whole: The study deep-sequenced TCR alpha and beta repertoires from monozygotic twins, unrelated adults of various ages and cord blood to test whether fetal clonotypes persist. To rule out contamination, the twin experiments were replicated at different times with different library preparation protocols. Overall study outcomes, separate from this receptor: The excess sharing between twins in beta out-of-frame sequences was weaker because fewer shared sequences reduced the signal-to-noise ratio. Conclusions relied on cross-sectional statistical analysis, since the same donors could not be followed over many years. Zero-insertion analyses could be partly confounded by invariant T cells such as MAIT and iNKT, although diverse VJ usage argued against such confounding for most clonotypes. Recombination models systematically underestimated out-of-frame TCR alpha sharing in monozygotic twins but agreed with sharing between unrelated individuals. Compared with coincidental sharing between unrelated individuals, out-of-frame TCR alpha sequences shared between twins showed an excess of sequences with low generation probability. Fewer insertions were carried by abundant cord blood beta clonotypes, a similar but weaker trend appeared in young adult naive repertoires, and no such trend appeared in memory repertoires.

The library was built by means of 5' RACE. The listed sequencing device is Illumina HiSeq 2000. Template switching introduced a universal primer binding site; the final cDNA contained a unique molecular identifier, enabling accurate counting of TCR cDNA molecules. First-strand cDNA for TCR alpha and beta chains was synthesized from specific primers in the conserved constant-segment region. To control for contamination, each cDNA library was double barcoded with a SMART-Mk sample barcode plus Illumina barcodes. TruSeq adapter sequences along with Illumina sample barcodes were introduced in two successive PCR steps. The TCR alpha and beta cDNA libraries were sequenced on the Illumina HiSeq platform using custom primers. In the original analysis: Unique molecular identifiers were extracted from raw reads with MiGEC, and CDR3 positions were determined with MiXCR. For each individual, recombination models were inferred using an EM algorithm with the repgenHMM and IGoR tools. The analysis of shared clonotypes was done with the tcR package in R, with sharing normalized by the product of cloneset sizes. To study raw recombination without the effects of thymic and clonal selection, out-of-frame nonproductive sequences were analyzed. Using fastp at Q25 and MiXCR, TCRdb reprocessed the public reads and kept productive beta chains. Rows are combined by CDR3 protein, so each entry shows the most common genes and DNA. TCRdb's processing, not the authors' own work, is the source of the V and J calls. For this sample the table gives 1.5 million to 2 million distinct CDR3 sequences, of which around 29% were detected only once. The ten largest clones capture under 0.35% of the sample.

The sequenced sample consisted of cord blood. The TCR sequence derives from a newborn girl in good health.

The CDR3 protein: CSAREGRSNQPQHF. The nucleotide sequence is TGCAGTGCTAGGGAAGGCAGGAGCAATCAGCCCCAGCATTTT. The chain links TRBV20-1 with TRBJ1-5, with the D gene not confidently named. Relative to germline, V is 3 bases shorter and J is 1 base shorter, with 10 bases between their ends. The CDR3 covers 14 residues, taking in both the cysteine and the phenylalanine. Here the CDR3 DNA is all that survives: 42 bases in frame from base 1. Looking up the germline V gene (reference sequence) yields CDR1 DFQATT and CDR2 SNEGSKA.